This T cell receptor (beta chain) was captured by sequencing in a study of blood T cell repertoires in COVID-19. Study background: Whether acute or convalescent, the COVID-19 samples came from the United States, Italy and Spain. Sources were T cells, B-cell-depleted T cells, or PBMCs; the material itself was cDNA or gDNA.

Germline assignment: CDR1 SGHRS and CDR2 YFSETQ. J was trimmed by 1 base and V by 3 bases; bases with no gene match: 1. This CDR3 is 14 amino acids long. Original methodology: Reference gene primer amplification in the assay estimated nucleated cell counts. The data were produced by immunoSEQ multiplex PCR, yet TCRdb's version contains in-frame clones alone and is incomplete. For V, J and clone size, that table is used; D and trimming come from the DNA. The top ten clones hold about 7% of a sample with approximately 280,000 clones, 75% to 95% of them seen once. The sequence came from a woman aged 25-40 years with COVID-19, enrolled during active disease. Specimen: peripheral blood. The chain is built from TRBV5-1 and TRBJ1-1; 9 bases fit TRBD1. CDR3 coding DNA: TGCGCCAGCAGCTGGGACAGGGCGAACACTGAAGCTTTCTTT. As protein: CASSWDRANTEAFF.